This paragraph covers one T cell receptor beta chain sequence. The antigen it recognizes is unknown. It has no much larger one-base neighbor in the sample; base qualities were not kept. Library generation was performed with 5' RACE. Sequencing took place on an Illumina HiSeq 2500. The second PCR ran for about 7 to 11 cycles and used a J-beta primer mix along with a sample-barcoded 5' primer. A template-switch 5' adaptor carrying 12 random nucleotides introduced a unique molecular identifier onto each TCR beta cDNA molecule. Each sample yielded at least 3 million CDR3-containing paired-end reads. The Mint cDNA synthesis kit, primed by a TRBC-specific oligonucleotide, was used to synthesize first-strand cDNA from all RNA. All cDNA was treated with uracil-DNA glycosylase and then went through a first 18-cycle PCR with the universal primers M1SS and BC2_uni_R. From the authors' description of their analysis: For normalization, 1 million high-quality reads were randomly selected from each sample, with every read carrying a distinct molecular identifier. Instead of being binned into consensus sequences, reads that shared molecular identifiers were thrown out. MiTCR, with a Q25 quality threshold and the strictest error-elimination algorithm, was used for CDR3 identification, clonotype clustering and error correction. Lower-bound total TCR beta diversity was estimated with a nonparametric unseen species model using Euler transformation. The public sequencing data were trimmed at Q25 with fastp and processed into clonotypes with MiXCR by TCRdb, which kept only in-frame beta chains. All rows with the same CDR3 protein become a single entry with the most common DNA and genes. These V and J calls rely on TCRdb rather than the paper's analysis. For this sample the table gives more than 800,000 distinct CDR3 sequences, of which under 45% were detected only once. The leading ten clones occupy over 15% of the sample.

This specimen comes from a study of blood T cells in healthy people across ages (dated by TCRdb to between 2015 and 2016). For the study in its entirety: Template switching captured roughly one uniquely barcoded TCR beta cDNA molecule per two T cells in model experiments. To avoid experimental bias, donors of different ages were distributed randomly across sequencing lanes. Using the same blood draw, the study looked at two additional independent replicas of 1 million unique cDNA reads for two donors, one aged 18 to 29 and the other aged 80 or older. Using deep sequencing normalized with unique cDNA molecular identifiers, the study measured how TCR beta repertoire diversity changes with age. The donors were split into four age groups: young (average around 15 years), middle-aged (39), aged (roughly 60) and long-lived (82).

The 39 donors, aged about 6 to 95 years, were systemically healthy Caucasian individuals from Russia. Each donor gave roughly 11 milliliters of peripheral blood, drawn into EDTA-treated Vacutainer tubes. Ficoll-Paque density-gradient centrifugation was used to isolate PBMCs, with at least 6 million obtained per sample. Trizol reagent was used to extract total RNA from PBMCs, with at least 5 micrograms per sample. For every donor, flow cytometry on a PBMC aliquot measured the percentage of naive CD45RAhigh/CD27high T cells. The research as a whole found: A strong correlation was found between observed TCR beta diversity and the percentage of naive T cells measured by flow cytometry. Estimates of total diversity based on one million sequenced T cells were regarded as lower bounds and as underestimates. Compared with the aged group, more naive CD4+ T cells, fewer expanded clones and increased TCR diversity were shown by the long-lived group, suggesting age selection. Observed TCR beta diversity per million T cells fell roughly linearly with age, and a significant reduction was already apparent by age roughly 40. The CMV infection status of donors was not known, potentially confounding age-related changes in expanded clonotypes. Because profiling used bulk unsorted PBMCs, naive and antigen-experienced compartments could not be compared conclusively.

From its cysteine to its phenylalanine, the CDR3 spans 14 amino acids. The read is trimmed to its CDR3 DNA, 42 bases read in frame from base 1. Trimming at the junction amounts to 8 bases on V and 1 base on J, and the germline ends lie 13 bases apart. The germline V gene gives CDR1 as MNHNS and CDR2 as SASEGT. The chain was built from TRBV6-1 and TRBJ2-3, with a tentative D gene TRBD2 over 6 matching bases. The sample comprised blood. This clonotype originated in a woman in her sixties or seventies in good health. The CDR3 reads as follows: CASQEGHGTDTQYF. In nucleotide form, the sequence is TGTGCCAGCCAGGAGGGGCACGGCACAGATACGCAGTATTTT.